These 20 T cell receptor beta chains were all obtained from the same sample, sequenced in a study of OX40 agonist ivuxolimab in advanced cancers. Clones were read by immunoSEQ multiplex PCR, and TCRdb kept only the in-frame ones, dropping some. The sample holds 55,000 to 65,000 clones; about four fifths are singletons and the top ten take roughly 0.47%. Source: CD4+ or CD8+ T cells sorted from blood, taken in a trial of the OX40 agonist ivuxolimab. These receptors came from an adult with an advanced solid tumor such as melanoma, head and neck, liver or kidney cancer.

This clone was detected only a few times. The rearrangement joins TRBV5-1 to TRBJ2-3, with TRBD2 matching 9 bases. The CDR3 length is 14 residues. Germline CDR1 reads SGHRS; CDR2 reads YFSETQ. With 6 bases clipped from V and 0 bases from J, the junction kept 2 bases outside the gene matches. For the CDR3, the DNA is TGCGCCAGCAAGACTAGCGGCAGCACAGATACGCAGTATTTT. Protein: CASKTSGSTDTQYF.

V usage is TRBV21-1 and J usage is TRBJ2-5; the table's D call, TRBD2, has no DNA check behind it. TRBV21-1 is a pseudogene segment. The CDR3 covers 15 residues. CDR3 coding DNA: TGTGCCAGCAGAGTAGAATTCGATTACCAAGAGACCCAGTACTTC. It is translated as CASRVEFDYQETQYF.

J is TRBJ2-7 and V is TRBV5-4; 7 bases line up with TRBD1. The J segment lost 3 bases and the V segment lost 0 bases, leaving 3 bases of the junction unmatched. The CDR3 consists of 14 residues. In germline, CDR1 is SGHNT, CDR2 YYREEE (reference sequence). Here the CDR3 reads CASSLEQGNYEQYF. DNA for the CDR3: TGTGCCAGCAGCTTGGAACAGGGGAACTACGAGCAGTACTTC. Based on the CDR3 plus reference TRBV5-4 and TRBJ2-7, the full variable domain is ETGVTQSPTHLIKTRGQQVTLRCSSQSGHNTVSWYQQALGQGPQFIFQYYREEENGRGNFPPRFSGLQFPNYSSELNVNALELDDSALYLCASSLEQGNYEQYFGPGTRLTVT.

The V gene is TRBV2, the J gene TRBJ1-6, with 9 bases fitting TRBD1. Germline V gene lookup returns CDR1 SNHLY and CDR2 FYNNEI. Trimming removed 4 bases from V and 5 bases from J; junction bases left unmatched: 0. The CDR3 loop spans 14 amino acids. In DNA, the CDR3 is TGTGCCAGCAGTGGGACAGGGGATAATTCACCCCTCCACTTT. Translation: CASSGTGDNSPLHF.

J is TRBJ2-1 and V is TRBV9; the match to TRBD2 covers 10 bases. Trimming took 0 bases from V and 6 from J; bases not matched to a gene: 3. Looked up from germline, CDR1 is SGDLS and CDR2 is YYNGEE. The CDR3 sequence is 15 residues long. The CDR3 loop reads CASSVETSGFNEQFF. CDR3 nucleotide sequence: TGTGCCAGCAGCGTAGAGACTAGCGGGTTCAATGAGCAGTTCTTC.

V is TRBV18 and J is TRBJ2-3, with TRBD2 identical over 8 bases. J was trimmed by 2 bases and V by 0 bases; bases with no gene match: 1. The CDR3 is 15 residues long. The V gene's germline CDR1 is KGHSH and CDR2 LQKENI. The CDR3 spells CASSPPGRDTDTQYF. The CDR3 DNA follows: TGTGCCAGCTCACCACCCGGGAGGGACACAGATACGCAGTATTTT.

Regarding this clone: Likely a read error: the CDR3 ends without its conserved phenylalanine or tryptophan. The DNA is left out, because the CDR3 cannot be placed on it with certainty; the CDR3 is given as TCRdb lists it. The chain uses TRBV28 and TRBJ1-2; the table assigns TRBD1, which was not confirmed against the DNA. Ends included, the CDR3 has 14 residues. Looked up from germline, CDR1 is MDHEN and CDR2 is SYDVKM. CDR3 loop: CASRGGIYGTGALS.

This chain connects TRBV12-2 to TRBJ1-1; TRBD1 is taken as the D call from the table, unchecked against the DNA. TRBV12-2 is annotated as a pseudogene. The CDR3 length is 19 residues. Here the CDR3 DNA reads TGTGCAAGTCGCTTAGGGGACAGGGGACAACTAACAATTAACACTGAAGCTTTCTTT. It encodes CASRLGDRGQLTINTEAFF.

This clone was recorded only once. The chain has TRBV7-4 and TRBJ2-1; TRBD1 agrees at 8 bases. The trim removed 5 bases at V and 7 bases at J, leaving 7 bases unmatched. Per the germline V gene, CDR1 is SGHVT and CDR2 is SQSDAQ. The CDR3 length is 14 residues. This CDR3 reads CASSGTGDVNEQFF. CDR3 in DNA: TGTGCCAGCAGCGGGACAGGAGATGTGAATGAGCAGTTCTTC.

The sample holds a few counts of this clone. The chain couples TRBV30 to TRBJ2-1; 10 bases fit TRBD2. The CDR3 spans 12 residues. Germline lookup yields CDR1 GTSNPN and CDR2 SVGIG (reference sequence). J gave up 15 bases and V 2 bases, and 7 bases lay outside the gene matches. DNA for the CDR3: TGTGCCTGGAGTTCTAGCGGGAGTAAGAGGTTCTTC. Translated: CAWSSSGSKRFF.

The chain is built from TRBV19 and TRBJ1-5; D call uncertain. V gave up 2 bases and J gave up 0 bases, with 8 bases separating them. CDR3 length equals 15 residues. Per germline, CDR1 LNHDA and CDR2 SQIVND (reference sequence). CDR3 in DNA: TGTGCCAGTAGTATATACCCATATAGCAATCAGCCCCAGCATTTT. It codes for CASSIYPYSNQPQHF.

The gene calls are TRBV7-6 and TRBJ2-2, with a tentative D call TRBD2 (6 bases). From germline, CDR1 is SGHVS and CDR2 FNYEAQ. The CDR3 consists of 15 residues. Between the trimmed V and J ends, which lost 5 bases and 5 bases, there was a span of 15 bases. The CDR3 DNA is TGTGCCAGCAGCAATGGGATTCGGGGGACCGGGGAGCTGTTTTTT. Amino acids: CASSNGIRGTGELFF.

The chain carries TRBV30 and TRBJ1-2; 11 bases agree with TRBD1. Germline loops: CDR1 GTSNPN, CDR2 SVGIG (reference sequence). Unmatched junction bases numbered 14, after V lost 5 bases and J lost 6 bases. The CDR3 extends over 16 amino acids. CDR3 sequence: CAWSDRDRGFGDGYTF. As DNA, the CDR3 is TGTGCCTGGTCCGACCGGGACAGGGGGTTTGGGGATGGCTACACCTTC. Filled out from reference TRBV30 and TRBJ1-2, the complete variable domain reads SQTIHQWPATLVQPVGSPLSLECTVEGTSNPNLYWYRQAAGRGLQLLFYSVGIGQISSEVPQNLSASRPQDRQFILSSKKLLLSDSGFYLCAWSDRDRGFGDGYTFGSGTRLTVV.

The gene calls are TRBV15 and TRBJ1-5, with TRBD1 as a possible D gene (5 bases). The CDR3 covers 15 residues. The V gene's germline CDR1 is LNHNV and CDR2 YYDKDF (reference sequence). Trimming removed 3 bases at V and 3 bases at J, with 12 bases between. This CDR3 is CATSRRGGDNQPQHF. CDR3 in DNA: TGTGCCACCAGCAGGAGGGGCGGGGACAATCAGCCCCAGCATTTT.

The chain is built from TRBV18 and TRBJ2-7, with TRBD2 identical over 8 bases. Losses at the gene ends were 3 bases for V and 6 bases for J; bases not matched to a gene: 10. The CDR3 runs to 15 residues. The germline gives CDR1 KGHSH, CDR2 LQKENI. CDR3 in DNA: TGTGCCAGCTCACCGAAAGCGGGAGAGCTCTCCGAGCAGTACTTC. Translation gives CASSPKAGELSEQYF.

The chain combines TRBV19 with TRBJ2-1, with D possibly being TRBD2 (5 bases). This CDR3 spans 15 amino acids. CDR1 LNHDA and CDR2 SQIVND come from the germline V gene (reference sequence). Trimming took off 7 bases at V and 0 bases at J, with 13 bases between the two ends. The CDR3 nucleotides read TGTGCCAGTAAGACCGCGGGCAGCTCCTACAATGAGCAGTTCTTC. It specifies CASKTAGSSYNEQFF.

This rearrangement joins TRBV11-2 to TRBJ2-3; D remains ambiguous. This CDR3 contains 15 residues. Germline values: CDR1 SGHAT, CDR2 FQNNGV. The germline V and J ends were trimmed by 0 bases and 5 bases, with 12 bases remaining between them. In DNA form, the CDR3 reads TGTGCCAGCAGCTTAGAGGTGACCACGGGAGATACGCAGTATTTT. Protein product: CASSLEVTTGDTQYF.

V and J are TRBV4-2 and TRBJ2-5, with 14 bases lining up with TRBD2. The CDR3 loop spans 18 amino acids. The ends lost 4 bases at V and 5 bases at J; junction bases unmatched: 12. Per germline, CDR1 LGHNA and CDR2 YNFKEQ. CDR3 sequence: CASSRRPGLAGEGETQYF. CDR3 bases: TGTGCCAGCAGCCGCCGCCCGGGACTAGCGGGAGAGGGGGAGACCCAGTACTTC.

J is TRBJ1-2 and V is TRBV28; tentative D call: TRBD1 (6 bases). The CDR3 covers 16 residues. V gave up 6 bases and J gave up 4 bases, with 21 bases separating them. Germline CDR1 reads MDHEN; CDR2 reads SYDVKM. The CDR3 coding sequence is TGTGCCAGCAGACATACCCCCGGACAGAAAGGCTATGGCTACACCTTC. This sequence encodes CASRHTPGQKGYGYTF.

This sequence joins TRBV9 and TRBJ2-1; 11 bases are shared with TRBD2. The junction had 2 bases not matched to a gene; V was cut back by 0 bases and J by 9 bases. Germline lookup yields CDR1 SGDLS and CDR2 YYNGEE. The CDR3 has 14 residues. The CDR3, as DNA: TGTGCCAGCAGCGTAGTCCTAGCGGGAGGTGAGCAGTTCTTC. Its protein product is CASSVVLAGGEQFF.